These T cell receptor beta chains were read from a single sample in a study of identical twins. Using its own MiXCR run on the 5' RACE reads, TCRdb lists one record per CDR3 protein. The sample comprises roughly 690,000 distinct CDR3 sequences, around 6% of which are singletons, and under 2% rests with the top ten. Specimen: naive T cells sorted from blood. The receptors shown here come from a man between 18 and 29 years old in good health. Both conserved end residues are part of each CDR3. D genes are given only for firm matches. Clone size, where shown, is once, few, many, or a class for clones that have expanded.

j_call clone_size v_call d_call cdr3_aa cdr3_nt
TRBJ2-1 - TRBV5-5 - CASSLFGEMAYNEQFF TGTGCCAGCAGCTTGTTTGGGGAGATGGCCTACAATGAGCAGTTCTTC
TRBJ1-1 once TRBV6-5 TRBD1 CASSSWDRKKGNTEAFF TGTGCCAGCAGTTCGTGGGACAGGAAGAAGGGGAACACTGAAGCTTTCTTT
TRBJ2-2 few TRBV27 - CASGISLNTGELFF TGTGCCAGCGGGATTAGCCTGAACACCGGGGAGCTGTTTTTT
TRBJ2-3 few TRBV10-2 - CASSQPQTSSTDTQYF TGCGCCAGCAGCCAGCCTCAGACAAGTAGCACAGATACGCAGTATTTT
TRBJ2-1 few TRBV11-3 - CASSHPGAGVGYNEQFF TGTGCCAGCAGCCACCCGGGGGCGGGAGTTGGGTACAATGAGCAGTTCTTC
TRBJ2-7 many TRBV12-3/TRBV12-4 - CASSLWTYEQYF TGTGCCAGCAGTTTATGGACTTACGAGCAGTACTTC
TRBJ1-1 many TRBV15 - CATSRGGQGITEAFF TGTGCCACCAGCAGAGGAGGTCAGGGTATCACTGAAGCTTTCTTT
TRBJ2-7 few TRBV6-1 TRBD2 CASTRLAGDGEQYF TGTGCCAGCACTCGACTAGCGGGAGACGGCGAGCAGTACTTC
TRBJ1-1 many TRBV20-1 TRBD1 CSATPGKGATEAFF TGCAGTGCTACACCGGGGAAGGGGGCAACTGAAGCTTTCTTT
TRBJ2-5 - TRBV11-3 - CASSSIIGEETQYF TGTGCCAGCAGCTCGATCATAGGGGAAGAGACCCAGTACTTC
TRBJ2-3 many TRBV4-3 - CASSQNSGDTQYF TGCGCCAGCAGCCAAAATTCAGGCGATACGCAGTATTTT
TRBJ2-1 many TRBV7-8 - CASSLIQDNEQFF TGTGCCAGCAGCTTGATACAGGACAATGAGCAGTTCTTC
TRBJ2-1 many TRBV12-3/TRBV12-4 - CASSPGTHFGEQFF TGTGCCAGCAGTCCGGGGACTCATTTCGGGGAGCAGTTCTTC
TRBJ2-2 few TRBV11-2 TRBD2 CASSLLPSAGGLNTNTGELFF TGTGCCAGCAGCTTACTTCCGTCAGCGGGAGGGCTCAACACGAACACCGGGGAGCTGTTTTTT
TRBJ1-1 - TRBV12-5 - CASGPGTEDTEAFF TGTGCTAGTGGTCCCGGGACGGAGGACACTGAAGCTTTCTTT
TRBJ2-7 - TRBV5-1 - CASSWKDPSSYEQYF TGCGCCAGCAGCTGGAAGGACCCAAGCTCCTACGAGCAGTACTTC
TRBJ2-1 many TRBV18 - CASFSNSNEQFF TGTGCCAGCTTTAGCAACAGCAATGAGCAGTTCTTC
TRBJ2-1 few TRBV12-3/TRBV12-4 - CASSLLATRSSYNEQFF TGTGCCAGCAGTTTATTAGCGACCAGGAGCTCCTACAATGAGCAGTTCTTC
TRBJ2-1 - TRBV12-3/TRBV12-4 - CASLKDTSYNEQFF TGTGCCAGTTTAAAGGACACCTCCTACAATGAGCAGTTCTTC
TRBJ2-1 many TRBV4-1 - CASSQDRARGTDEQFF TGCGCCAGCAGCCAAGATCGGGCCAGGGGAACCGATGAGCAGTTCTTC
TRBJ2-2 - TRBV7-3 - CASSPWGRGGTGELFF TGTGCCAGCAGCCCTTGGGGCAGGGGAGGAACCGGGGAGCTGTTTTTT
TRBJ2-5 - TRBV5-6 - CASSLSLGVETQYF TGTGCCAGCAGCTTGTCACTGGGGGTAGAGACCCAGTACTTC
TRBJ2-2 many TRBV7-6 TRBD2 CASSTAGGPTGELFF TGTGCCAGCAGCACAGCGGGAGGGCCCACCGGGGAGCTGTTTTTT
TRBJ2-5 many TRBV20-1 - CSAIKPGPEETQYF TGCAGTGCTATAAAACCAGGTCCAGAAGAGACCCAGTACTTC